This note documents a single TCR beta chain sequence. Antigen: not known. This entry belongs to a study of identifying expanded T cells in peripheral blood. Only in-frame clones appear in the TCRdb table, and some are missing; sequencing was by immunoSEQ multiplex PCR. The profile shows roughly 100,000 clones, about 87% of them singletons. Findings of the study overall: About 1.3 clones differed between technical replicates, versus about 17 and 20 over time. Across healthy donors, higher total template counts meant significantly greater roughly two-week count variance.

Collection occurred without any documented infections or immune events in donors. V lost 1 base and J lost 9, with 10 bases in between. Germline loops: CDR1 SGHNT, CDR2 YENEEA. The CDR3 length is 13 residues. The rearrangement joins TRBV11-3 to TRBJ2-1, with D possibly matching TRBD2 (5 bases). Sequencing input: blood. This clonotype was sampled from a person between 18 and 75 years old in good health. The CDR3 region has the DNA TGTGCCAGCAGCTTAGGCGGGTCGGGTGAGCAGTTCTTC. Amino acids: CASSLGGSGEQFF.